This T cell receptor beta chain was captured in a study of blood T cell repertoires in COVID-19. With 2 bases clipped from V and 4 bases from J, the junction kept 10 bases outside the gene matches. In germline, CDR1 is LGHNA, CDR2 YNFKEQ. The CDR3 is made up of 16 amino acids. TCRdb's copy holds only in-frame clones and misses some; the assay was immunoSEQ multiplex PCR. The data contain around 310,000 clones, around 91% of them singletons. The chain carries TRBV4-2 and TRBJ1-2; TRBD1 matches at 7 bases. This TCR was recovered from a woman aged 60-70 years with acute or convalescent COVID-19. Material: peripheral blood. CDR3 coding DNA: TGTGCCAGCAGCCAACTCACCTCGACAGGGCGCTATGGCTACACCTTC. It encodes CASSQLTSTGRYGYTF.